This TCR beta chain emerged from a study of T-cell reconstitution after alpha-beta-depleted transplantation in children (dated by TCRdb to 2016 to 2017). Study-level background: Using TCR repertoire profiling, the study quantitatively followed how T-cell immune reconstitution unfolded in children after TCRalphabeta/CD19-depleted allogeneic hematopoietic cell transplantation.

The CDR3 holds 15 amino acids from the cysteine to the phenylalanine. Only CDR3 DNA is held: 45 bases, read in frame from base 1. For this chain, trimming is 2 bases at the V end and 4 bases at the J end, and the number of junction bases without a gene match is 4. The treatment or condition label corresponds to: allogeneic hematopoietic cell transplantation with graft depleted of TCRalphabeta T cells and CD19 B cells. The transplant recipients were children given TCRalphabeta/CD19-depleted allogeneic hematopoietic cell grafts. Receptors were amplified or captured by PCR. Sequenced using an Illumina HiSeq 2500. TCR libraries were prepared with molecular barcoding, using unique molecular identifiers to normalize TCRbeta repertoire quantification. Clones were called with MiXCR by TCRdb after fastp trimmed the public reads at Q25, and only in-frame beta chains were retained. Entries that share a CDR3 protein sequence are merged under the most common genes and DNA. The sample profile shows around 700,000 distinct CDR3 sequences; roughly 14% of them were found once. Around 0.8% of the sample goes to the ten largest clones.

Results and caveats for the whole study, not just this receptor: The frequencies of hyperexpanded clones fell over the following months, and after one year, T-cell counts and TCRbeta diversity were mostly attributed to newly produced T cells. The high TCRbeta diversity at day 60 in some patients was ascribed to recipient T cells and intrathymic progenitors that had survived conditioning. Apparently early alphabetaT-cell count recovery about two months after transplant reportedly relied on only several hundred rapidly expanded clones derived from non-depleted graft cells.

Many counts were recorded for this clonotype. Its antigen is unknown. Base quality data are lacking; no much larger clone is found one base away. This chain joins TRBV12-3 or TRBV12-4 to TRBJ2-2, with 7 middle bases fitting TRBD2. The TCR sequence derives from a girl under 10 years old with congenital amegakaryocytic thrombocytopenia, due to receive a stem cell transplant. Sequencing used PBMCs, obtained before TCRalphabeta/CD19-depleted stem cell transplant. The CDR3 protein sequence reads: CASSLFASGTGELFF. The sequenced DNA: TGTGCCAGCAGTTTATTCGCTAGCGGCACCGGGGAGCTGTTTTTT.